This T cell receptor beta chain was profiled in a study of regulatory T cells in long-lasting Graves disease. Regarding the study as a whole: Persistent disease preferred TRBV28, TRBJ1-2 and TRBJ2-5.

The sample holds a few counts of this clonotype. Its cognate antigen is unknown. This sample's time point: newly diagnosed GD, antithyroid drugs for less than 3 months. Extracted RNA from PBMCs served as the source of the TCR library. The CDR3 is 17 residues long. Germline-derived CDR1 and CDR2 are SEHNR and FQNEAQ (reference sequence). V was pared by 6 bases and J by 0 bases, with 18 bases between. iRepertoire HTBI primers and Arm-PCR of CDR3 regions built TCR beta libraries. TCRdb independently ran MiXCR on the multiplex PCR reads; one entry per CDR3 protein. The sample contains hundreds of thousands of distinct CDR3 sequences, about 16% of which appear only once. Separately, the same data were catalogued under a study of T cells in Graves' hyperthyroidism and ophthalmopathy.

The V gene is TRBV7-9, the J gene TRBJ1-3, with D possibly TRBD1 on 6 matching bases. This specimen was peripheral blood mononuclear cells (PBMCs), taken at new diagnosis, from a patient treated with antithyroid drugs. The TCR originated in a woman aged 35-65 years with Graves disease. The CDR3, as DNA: TGTGCCAGCAGACTCTCTGGGGGGGCTTACTCTGGAAACACCATATATTTT. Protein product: CASRLSGGAYSGNTIYF.